One TCR beta chain is described in this entry. Its specificity is not known. This sample is drawn from a study of T cell responses to AZD1222 COVID-19 vaccine. Germline V gene data show CDR1 as GTSNPN and CDR2 as SVGIG (reference sequence). V lost 4 bases and J 2 bases, leaving 17 bases between the germline ends. This CDR3 has 15 residues. Study results and limitations: There were mostly white British donors and more females than males, and clonal diversity was possibly underestimated.

Profiled with immunoSEQ multiplex PCR; TCRdb holds only in-frame clones, not every one. This repertoire shows just over 150,000 clones, roughly 90% found once; its top ten account for more than 1.3%. The chain joins TRBV30 to TRBJ1-2, with D tentatively TRBD1 (5 bases). The source was peripheral blood, collected 28 days after the second AZD1222 dose. The TCR was taken from an adult who received the AZD1222 COVID-19 vaccine. The CDR3 bases are TGTGCCTGGACTAAATCCGGGACCCTAAACTATGGCTACACCTTC. As protein: CAWTKSGTLNYGYTF.